Following are 22 T cell receptor beta chains from one sample sequenced in a study of blood T cells in healthy people across ages. Using a J-beta primer mix together with a sample-barcoded 5' primer, a second PCR was run for about 7 to 12 cycles. TCRdb re-analysed the 5' RACE reads in MiXCR, keeping a single row per CDR3 protein. The sample holds approximately 940,000 distinct CDR3 sequences, about 48% seen once. Sequencing was carried out using blood. These receptors were obtained from a man aged 30 to 45 in good health.

The chain links TRBV28 to TRBJ2-5; 7 bases match TRBD1. The J call may be wrong; the DNA end is better matched by TRBJ2-7. The CDR3 loop spans 14 amino acids. Germline CDR1 reads MDHEN; CDR2 reads SYDVKM. CDR3: CASSLDRVEYEQYF. DNA for the CDR3: TGTGCCAGCAGTTTAGACAGGGTCGAGTACGAGCAGTACTTC.

The chain uses TRBV7-9 and TRBJ2-5; unclear D gene. Trimming removed 8 bases at V and 2 bases at J, with 9 bases between. Germline V CDR1 and CDR2: SEHNR, FQNEAQ (reference sequence). The CDR3 is made up of 12 amino acids. Here the CDR3 reads CASVSLQETQYF. DNA of the CDR3: TGTGCCAGCGTCAGCCTGCAAGAGACCCAGTACTTC.

V is TRBV24-1 and J is TRBJ1-1; D call uncertain. CDR3 length: 13 residues. The germline V and J ends were trimmed by 7 bases and 1 base, with 9 bases remaining between them. Germline CDR1 KGHDR, CDR2 SFDVKD. CDR3 bases: TGTGCCACCAGGGGAGTCAAGAACACTGAAGCTTTCTTT. Protein sequence: CATRGVKNTEAFF.

The gene calls are TRBV3-1 and TRBJ1-2, with D perhaps TRBD1 (5 bases). Germline V gene sequence: CDR1 LGHDT, CDR2 YNNKEL (reference sequence). The CDR3 covers 13 residues. Deletions cut 8 bases from V and 2 bases from J, with 12 bases between. CDR3 residues: CASGYTGNYGYTF. The CDR3 nucleotides read TGTGCCAGCGGGTATACAGGCAACTATGGCTACACCTTC. Based on the CDR3 plus reference TRBV3-1 and TRBJ1-2, the full variable domain is DTAVSQTPKYLVTQMGNDKSIKCEQNLGHDTMYWYKQDSKKFLKIMFSYNNKELIINETVPNRFSPKSPDKAHLNLHINSLELGDSAVYFCASGYTGNYGYTFGSGTRLTVV.

The rearrangement joins TRBV20-1 to TRBJ2-3, with unresolved D. The CDR3 runs to 13 residues. The germline CDR1 and CDR2 sequences are DFQATT and SNEGSKA (reference sequence). Trimming removed 5 bases at V and 5 bases at J, with 14 bases between. CDR3 in amino acids: CSALPQAGDTQYF. In nucleotides, the CDR3 is TGCAGTGCTCTTCCCCAGGCCGGAGATACGCAGTATTTT.

The chain combines TRBV4-1 with TRBJ2-7; TRBD2 agrees at 12 bases. In germline, CDR1 is MGHRA, CDR2 YSYEKL. The ends lost 1 base at V and 4 bases at J; junction bases unmatched: 14. The CDR3 has 19 residues. The CDR3: CASSQVGLAGRPLEYEQYF. DNA of the CDR3: TGCGCCAGCAGCCAAGTCGGACTAGCGGGGCGACCTCTCGAATACGAGCAGTACTTC.

As concerns this clonotype: One end of the junction does not line up with germline, which may come from a read error. This chain links TRBV5-1 with TRBJ2-2, with a tentative D call TRBD2 (5 bases). The CDR3 covers 14 residues. Per germline, CDR1 SGHRS and CDR2 YFSETQ. The CDR3 is CASSLDSATGELFF. The CDR3 DNA is TGCGCCAGCAGCTTGGATAGCGCCACCGGGGAACTGTTTTTT.

This clonotype came up a few times. V is TRBV5-1 and J is TRBJ2-7; the D is unclear. Trimming pared 0 bases from V and 2 bases from J, leaving 9 bases between. This CDR3 contains 14 residues. From germline, CDR1 is SGHRS and CDR2 YFSETQ. The CDR3 nucleotides are TGCGCCAGCAGCTTGGACGGGCCGACCTACGAGCAGTACTTC. Translation: CASSLDGPTYEQYF. Full variable domain (rest looked up from reference TRBV5-1 and TRBJ2-7): KAGVTQTPRYLIKTRGQQVTLSCSPISGHRSVSWYQQTPGQGLQFLFEYFSETQRNKGNFPGRFSGRQFSNSRSEMNVSTLELGDSALYLCASSLDGPTYEQYFGPGTRLTVT.

The sample holds a few counts of this clonotype. This chain links TRBV12-3 or TRBV12-4 with TRBJ1-1; D not certain. The CDR3 covers 13 residues. Trimming took 5 bases from V and 3 from J, leaving 10 bases between them. This CDR3 is CASSLMADTEAFF. CDR3 nucleotides: TGTGCCAGCAGTCTTATGGCGGACACTGAAGCTTTCTTT.

This clonotype turned up a few times. This chain uses TRBV6-2 or TRBV6-3 with TRBJ2-1; 8 bases match TRBD1. The ends lost 7 bases at V and 0 bases at J; junction bases unmatched: 5. Germline V lookup: CDR1 MNHEY, CDR2 SVGEGT. The CDR3 sequence is 15 residues long. The CDR3 DNA is TGTGCCAGCACCCCAGGGGGCCTCTCCTACAATGAGCAGTTCTTC. Amino acid sequence: CASTPGGLSYNEQFF.

The CDR3: CSVAGAANEKLFF. CDR3 sequence (DNA): TGCAGCGTCGCCGGAGCAGCTAATGAAAAACTGTTTTTT. This chain joins TRBV29-1 and TRBJ1-4; D is ambiguous. Trimming shortened V by 6 bases and J by 3 bases, and 11 bases separated the two germline ends. Germline CDR1 and CDR2: SQVTM and ANQGSEA. The CDR3 is 13 amino acids.

Points on this clonotype: Being one base from a much bigger clone, this may be a read error. V gene TRBV9 combines with J gene TRBJ2-1, with 7 bases that match TRBD2. The CDR3 totals 15 residues. Germline assignment: CDR1 SGDLS and CDR2 YYNGEE. CDR3 nucleotides: TGTGCCGGCAGCGTAAACGGGGAGGGATACAATGAGCAGTTCTTC. Amino acid sequence: CAGSVNGEGYNEQFF.

Concerning this clonotype: The conserved phenylalanine or tryptophan normally closing the CDR3 is absent here, so this likely arose from a read error. This chain joins TRBV5-5 and TRBJ1-2; D not resolved. CDR3 length equals 12 residues. Per the germline V gene, CDR1 is SGHKS and CDR2 is YYEKEE (reference sequence). Deletions cut 4 bases from V and 8 bases from J, with 12 bases between. The CDR3 loop is CASSLTQRGYTL. The CDR3 region has the DNA TGTGCCAGCAGCCTTACCCAGAGAGGCTACACCTTA.

This clonotype was seen repeatedly, ten times or more. The chain combines TRBV12-3 or TRBV12-4 with TRBJ2-1, with 11 bases fitting TRBD2. Unmatched junction bases numbered 5, after V lost 6 bases and J lost 4 bases. This CDR3 contains 15 residues. The CDR3 spells CASSPSGGRYNEQFF. The CDR3 DNA reads as TGTGCCAGCAGCCCTAGCGGGGGGCGATACAATGAGCAGTTCTTC.

The V call is TRBV28, the J call TRBJ1-2, with D hard to call. There are 15 residues in the CDR3. Trimming shortened V by 5 bases and J by 6 bases, and 19 bases separated the two germline ends. CDR1 is MDHEN, CDR2 SYDVKM, per germline. As DNA, the CDR3 is TGTGCCAGCAGTGAGCGGCAACTGGGCTGGGATGGCTACACCTTC. This encodes CASSERQLGWDGYTF.

The rearrangement uses TRBV27 and TRBJ2-7; TRBD2 matches at 8 bases. The CDR3 is 15 amino acids. Germline V lookup: CDR1 MNHEY, CDR2 SMNVEV (reference sequence). J lost 2 bases, V lost 2 bases, and 5 bases had no gene match. The chain's CDR3 is CASSLVAGLTYEQYF. Here the CDR3 DNA reads TGTGCCAGCAGTTTAGTAGCGGGGTTGACCTACGAGCAGTACTTC.

The V call is TRBV11-1, the J call TRBJ2-3; D is perhaps TRBD2 (6 bases). The CDR3 loop spans 14 amino acids. Per germline, CDR1 SGHAT and CDR2 FQDESV (reference sequence). V lost 1 base and J 5 bases, leaving 10 bases between the germline ends. CDR3 coding DNA: TGTGCCAGCAGCTTAGTCGGGGGAAGAGATACGCAGTATTTT. Translating it yields CASSLVGGRDTQYF.

This clonotype has just a few counts. The chain recombines TRBV12-3 or TRBV12-4 with TRBJ2-7, with 10 positions matching TRBD1. Trimming took 4 bases from V and 3 from J; bases not matched to a gene: 6. This CDR3 contains 15 residues. CDR3 in amino acids: CASSSPGTGDYEQYF. As DNA, the CDR3 is TGTGCCAGCAGTTCTCCCGGGACAGGGGACTACGAGCAGTACTTC.

The chain links TRBV20-1 to TRBJ1-2, with TRBD1 as a possible D gene (6 bases). The germline V gene encodes CDR1 DFQATT and CDR2 SNEGSKA (reference sequence). There are 17 residues in the CDR3. Trimming cost V 0 bases and J 4 bases, with 21 bases left between them. The CDR3 DNA reads as TGCAGTGCTAGAGATAGGGAGGGGGACTTTAGGAGCTATGGCTACACCTTC. Translation: CSARDREGDFRSYGYTF.

The chain employs TRBV12-3 or TRBV12-4 and TRBJ1-1, with D unresolved. The CDR3 is 13 residues long. The V and J ends lost 8 bases and 0 bases respectively, with 10 bases between them. The CDR3 is CASPLDLNTEAFF. The DNA for the CDR3 is TGTGCCAGCCCTCTCGACCTGAACACTGAAGCTTTCTTT.

The chain combines TRBV18 with TRBJ1-4, with a tentative D call TRBD1 (5 bases). CDR1 is KGHSH and CDR2 is LQKENI in the germline V gene. Between the trimmed V and J ends, which lost 10 bases and 0 bases, there was a span of 12 bases. CDR3 length equals 14 residues. The CDR3 protein is CANSPTATNEKLFF. The CDR3 DNA is TGTGCCAACTCCCCGACAGCAACTAATGAAAAACTGTTTTTT.

Only a few counts were recorded for this clonotype. The chain links TRBV5-1 to TRBJ1-1, with 7 bases fitting TRBD1. This CDR3 comprises 17 residues. V gave up 4 bases and J gave up 0 bases; unmatched junction bases: 12. CDR1 is SGHRS and CDR2 is YFSETQ in the germline V gene. The CDR3 spells CASSPGQNYGMNTEAFF. CDR3 nucleotide sequence: TGCGCCAGCAGCCCGGGACAGAACTACGGCATGAACACTGAAGCTTTCTTT.